This entry is about one T cell receptor beta chain. It has no known antigen specificity. No base-level quality is on record; no much larger clone is a single base apart. Using the deep immunoSEQ assay, multiplex PCR amplified TCR CDR3 regions from genomic DNA. Extracted genomic DNA from each cell subset was spread evenly across all wells of several immunoSEQ 96-well plates, with each plate serving as a replicate. For sorted subsets, roughly 0.2 ug genomic DNA, equal to tens of thousands of T cell genomes, was loaded into each replicate PCR. Purified libraries were measured with a Qubit 3.0 fluorometer, size-checked on a Bioanalyzer 2100, and measured again with the KAPA Library Quantification kit. Each immunoSEQ 96-well plate was sequenced on its own single-read 150-cycle Illumina NextSeq 550 flow cell. In the authors' own workflow: Because only junctional sequences without quality scores were contained in the immunoSEQ output, filtering matching that applied to full-length reads could not be performed. To assign V/J genes and CDR3, sequences were annotated using PyIR, a Python wrapper for IgBLAST v1.9, with IMGT germline references. Reads were filtered out if the reads had weak V/J assignments (E-value above 1e-6), no CDR3, stop codons, out-of-frame junctions, or ambiguous translated residues. V3J clonotypes were defined by identical inferred V gene, J gene, and CDR3 amino acid sequence. Percentage overlap between repertoires was computed as shared unique clonotypes divided by the size of the smaller repertoire. Richness of each repertoire was evaluated using RTK rarefaction, the Chao1 estimator, and Recon v2.1 estimates of unobserved clonotypes. For all TCRbeta clonotypes obtained by the gDNA method from four donors, generation probabilities were computed with OLGA. TCRdb retrieved this table from immuneACCESS and kept in-frame rearrangements only. Not all clones are present; in checked studies, unresolved V genes account for under half, and no reason is known for the remainder. The D gene and trimming were derived from the DNA, and the V and J assignments and clone size from that table. The sample contains about 380,000 clones, about 96% of them found a single time. The top ten clonotypes cover around 0.29% of the sample.

Donors were healthy HIV-negative adults with no recently reported acute infections or vaccinations. Every donor was a Caucasian adult residing in Nashville, Tennessee, USA. The CD8 memory samples were a combination of magnetically selected CD45RO+ cells and CCR7-negative CD45RA+ effector memory (TemRA) cells. Blood was obtained by leukapheresis, after which PBMCs were separated by Ficoll-Histopaque density gradient centrifugation and cryopreserved in liquid nitrogen vapor phase. Purity and quantity of every magnetically sorted T cell population were checked by analytical flow cytometry. Each sorted fraction had its genomic DNA isolated and then quantified by UV absorbance on a Nanodrop 2000c. This sample is part of a study of shared clonotypes between healthy human individuals (dated by TCRdb to the early 2020s). Regarding the research as a whole: The cohort comprised a couple of women and three men aged 18 to 49 years. Between about 0.8 and 9 billion PBMCs per donor were obtained by leukapheresis. Different laboratories and diverse techniques were used to prepare libraries and sequence TCR repertoires, to increase sequencing depth and limit assay-specific biases. To estimate repertoire size and how much clonotype sharing occurs between individuals, the study deeply sequenced the blood TCR repertoires of about five healthy adults. For each donor, CD4 naive and CD4 memory were each run on three plates, CD8 naive on two plates, and CD8 memory on one plate. Study-level results and caveats: Rarefaction of sorted-subset datasets indicated incomplete sequencing despite the large sequencing depth. Around 5% of naive CD4, around 3.5% of naive CD8, about 2.1% of memory CD4, and over 0.35% of memory CD8 clonotypes were shared across a handful of donors. The small number of donors limited the genetic and exposure-history diversity represented. Naive subsets generally had larger estimated clonotype richness than memory subsets. Based on pairwise subsampling, the degree of clonotype sharing among donors was expected to be affected by sequencing depth. Higher generation probabilities were observed for clonotypes shared by all four sorted-subset donors than for non-shared clonotypes. Sampling was limited to blood, and TCR repertoires in tissue likely differ from TCR repertoires in blood.

V lost 1 base and J lost 0 bases; the stretch between them is 10 bases long. Sequences MNHEY (CDR1) and SMNVEV (CDR2) are obtained from the germline V gene (reference sequence). The CDR3 covers 17 residues, taking in both the cysteine and the phenylalanine. Only the CDR3 portion is preserved as DNA: 51 bases, with reading frame beginning at the first base. Sequences were obtained from memory CD8+ T cells sorted from blood. What this sample's cell subset or site label stands for: CD45RO+ cells pooled with CCR7-negative TemRA cells. The sequence came from a man aged 30 to 39 in good health. The chain joins TRBV27 to TRBJ2-6; TRBD2 might be the D gene, on 5 matching bases. CDR3 reads: CASSLFASHSGANVLTF. In nucleotide form, the sequence is TGTGCCAGCAGTTTATTTGCTAGCCACTCTGGGGCCAACGTCCTGACTTTC. The full variable domain, with segments outside the CDR3 supplied by the reference TRBV27 and TRBJ2-6 proteins, appears as EAQVTQNPRYLITVTGKKLTVTCSQNMNHEYMSWYRQDPGLGLRQIYYSMNVEVTDKGDVPEGYKVSRKEKRNFPLILESPSPNQTSLYFCASSLFASHSGANVLTFGAGSRLTVL.